This TCR beta chain was found in a study of OX40 agonist ivuxolimab in advanced cancers. This CDR3 has 12 residues. Germline V lookup: CDR1 LGHNA, CDR2 YNFKEQ. V was cut by 1 base and J by 5 bases, with 2 bases left in between. The assay was immunoSEQ multiplex PCR, and TCRdb's table has in-frame clones only and misses some. The sample consists of tens of thousands of clones, more than 80% of them appearing once. Source: CD4+ or CD8+ T cells sorted from blood, taken in a trial of the OX40 agonist ivuxolimab. The chain joins TRBV4-2 to TRBJ2-2; D remains unclear. The TCR sequence derives from an adult with an advanced solid tumor such as melanoma, head and neck, liver or kidney cancer. Here the CDR3 reads CASSQVTGELFF. DNA of the CDR3: TGTGCCAGCAGCCAAGTTACCGGGGAGCTGTTTTTT.